A single T cell receptor beta chain is shown here with its context. Antigen specificity is unknown. The sample is drawn from a study of cytomegalovirus exposure and HLA in healthy donors. Across the study: A subsequent analysis stated that the 120 validation repertoires were run on the same platform as the roughly 670 first-cohort repertoires.

Trimming shortened V by 0 bases and J by 0 bases, and 10 bases separated the two germline ends. This CDR3 spans 16 amino acids. The V gene's germline CDR1 is ENHRY and CDR2 SYGVKD. Study-level points and caveats: A later analysis found first-cohort TCR clusters tended to co-occur in the 90 to 150 validation repertoires. Reportedly, diagnosis of cytomegalovirus status by the classifier showed high specificity and sensitivity.

The protocol was immunoSEQ multiplex PCR, while the TCRdb copy is restricted to in-frame clones and leaves out a portion. The table shows about 130,000 clones, with nearly 90% occurring only once. Sequenced input: PBMCs. The J gene is TRBJ2-3, the V gene TRBV10-3; D is ambiguous. The receptor was derived from a young man in good health and CMV-seronegative. CDR3 protein: CAISESRLASTDTQYF. In nucleotides, the CDR3 is TGTGCCATCAGTGAGTCGCGACTTGCTAGCACAGATACGCAGTATTTT.